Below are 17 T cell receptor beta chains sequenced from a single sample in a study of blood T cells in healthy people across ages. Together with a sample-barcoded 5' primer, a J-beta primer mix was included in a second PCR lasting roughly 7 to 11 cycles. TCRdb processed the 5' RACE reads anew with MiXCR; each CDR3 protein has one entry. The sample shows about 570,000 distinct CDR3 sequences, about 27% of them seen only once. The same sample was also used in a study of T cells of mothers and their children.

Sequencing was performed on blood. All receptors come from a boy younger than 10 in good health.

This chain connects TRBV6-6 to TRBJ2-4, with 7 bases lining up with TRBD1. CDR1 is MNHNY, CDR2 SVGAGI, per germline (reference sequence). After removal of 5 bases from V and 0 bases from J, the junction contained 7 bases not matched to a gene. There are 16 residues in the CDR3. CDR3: CASSPSGGVAKNIQYF. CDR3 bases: TGTGCCAGCAGTCCGTCAGGGGGTGTAGCCAAAAACATTCAGTACTTC.

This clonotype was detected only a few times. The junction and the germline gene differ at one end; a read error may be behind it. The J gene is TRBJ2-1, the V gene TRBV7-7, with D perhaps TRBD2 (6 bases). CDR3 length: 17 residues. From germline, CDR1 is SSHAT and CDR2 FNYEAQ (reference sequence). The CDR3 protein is CASSPSPGREAYSEQFF. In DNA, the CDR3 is TGTGCCAGCAGTCCTTCCCCGGGTAGGGAGGCCTACAGTGAGCAGTTCTTC.

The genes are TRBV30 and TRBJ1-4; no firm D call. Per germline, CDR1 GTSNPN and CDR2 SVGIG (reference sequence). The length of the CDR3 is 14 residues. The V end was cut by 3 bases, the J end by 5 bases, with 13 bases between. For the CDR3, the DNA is TGTGCCTGGAGCAGGAACAGCCAAAATGAAAAACTGTTTTTT. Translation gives CAWSRNSQNEKLFF.

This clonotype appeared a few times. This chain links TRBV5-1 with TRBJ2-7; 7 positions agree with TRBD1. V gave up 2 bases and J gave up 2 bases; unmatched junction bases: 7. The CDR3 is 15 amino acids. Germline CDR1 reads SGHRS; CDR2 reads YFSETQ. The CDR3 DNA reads TGCGCCAGCAGCTTCCGGACAGGTGGAACCTACGAGCAGTACTTC. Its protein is CASSFRTGGTYEQYF.

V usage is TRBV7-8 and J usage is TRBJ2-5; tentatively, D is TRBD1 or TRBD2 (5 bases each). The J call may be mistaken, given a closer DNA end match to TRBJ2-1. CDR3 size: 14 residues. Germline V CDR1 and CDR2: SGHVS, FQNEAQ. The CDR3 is CASSRGPTSNEQFF. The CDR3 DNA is TGTGCCAGCAGCCGGGGACCAACCTCGAATGAGCAGTTCTTC.

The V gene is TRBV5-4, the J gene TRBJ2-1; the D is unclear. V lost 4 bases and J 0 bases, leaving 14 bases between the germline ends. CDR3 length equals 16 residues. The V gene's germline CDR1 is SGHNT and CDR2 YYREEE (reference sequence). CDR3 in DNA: TGTGCCAGCAGCCCCGAGGACCCAAGCTCCTACAATGAGCAGTTCTTC. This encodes CASSPEDPSSYNEQFF.

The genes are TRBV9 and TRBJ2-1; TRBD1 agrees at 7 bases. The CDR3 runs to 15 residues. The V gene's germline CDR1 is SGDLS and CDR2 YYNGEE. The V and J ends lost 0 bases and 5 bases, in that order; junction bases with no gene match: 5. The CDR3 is CASSVGAGGNNEQFF. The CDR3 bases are TGTGCCAGCAGCGTAGGTGCAGGGGGAAACAATGAGCAGTTCTTC.

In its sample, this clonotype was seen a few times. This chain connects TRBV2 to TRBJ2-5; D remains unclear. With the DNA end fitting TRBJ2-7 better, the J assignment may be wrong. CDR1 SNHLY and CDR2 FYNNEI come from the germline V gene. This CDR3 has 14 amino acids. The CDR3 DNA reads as TGTGCCAGCAGTGATTTCGGGTCTACCTACGAGCAGTACTTC. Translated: CASSDFGSTYEQYF.

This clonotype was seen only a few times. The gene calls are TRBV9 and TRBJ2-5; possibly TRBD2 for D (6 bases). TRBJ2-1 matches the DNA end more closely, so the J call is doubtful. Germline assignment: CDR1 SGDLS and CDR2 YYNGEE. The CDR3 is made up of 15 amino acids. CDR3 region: CASSVDTSPGNEQFF. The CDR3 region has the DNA TGTGCCAGCAGCGTAGACACTAGCCCCGGCAATGAGCAGTTCTTC.

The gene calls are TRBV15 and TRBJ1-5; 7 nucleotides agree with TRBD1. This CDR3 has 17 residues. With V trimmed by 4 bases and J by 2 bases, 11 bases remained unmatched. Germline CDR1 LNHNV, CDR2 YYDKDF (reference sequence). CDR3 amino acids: CATSIVQGTGRNQPQHF. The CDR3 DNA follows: TGTGCCACCAGCATAGTACAGGGGACGGGGCGCAATCAGCCCCAGCATTTT.

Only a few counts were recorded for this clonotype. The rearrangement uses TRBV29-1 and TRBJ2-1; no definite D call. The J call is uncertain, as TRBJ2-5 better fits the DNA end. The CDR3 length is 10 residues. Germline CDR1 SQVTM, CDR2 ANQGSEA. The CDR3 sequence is CSVVAETQYF. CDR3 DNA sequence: TGCAGCGTTGTTGCCGAGACCCAGTACTTC.

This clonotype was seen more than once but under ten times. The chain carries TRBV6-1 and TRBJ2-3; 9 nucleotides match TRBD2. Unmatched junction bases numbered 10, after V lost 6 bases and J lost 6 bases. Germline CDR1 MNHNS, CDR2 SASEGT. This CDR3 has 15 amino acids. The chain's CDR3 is CASRELPGLADTQYF. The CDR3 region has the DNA TGTGCCAGCAGAGAACTACCGGGACTAGCTGATACGCAGTATTTT.

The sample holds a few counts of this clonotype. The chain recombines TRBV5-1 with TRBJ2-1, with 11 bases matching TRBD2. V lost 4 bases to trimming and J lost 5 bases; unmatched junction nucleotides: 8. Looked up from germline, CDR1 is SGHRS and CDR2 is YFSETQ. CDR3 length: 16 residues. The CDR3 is CASSTGTSGSDNEQFF. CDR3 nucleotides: TGCGCCAGCAGCACAGGTACTAGCGGGAGCGACAATGAGCAGTTCTTC. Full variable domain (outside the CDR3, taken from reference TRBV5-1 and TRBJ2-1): KAGVTQTPRYLIKTRGQQVTLSCSPISGHRSVSWYQQTPGQGLQFLFEYFSETQRNKGNFPGRFSGRQFSNSRSEMNVSTLELGDSALYLCASSTGTSGSDNEQFFGPGTRLTVL.

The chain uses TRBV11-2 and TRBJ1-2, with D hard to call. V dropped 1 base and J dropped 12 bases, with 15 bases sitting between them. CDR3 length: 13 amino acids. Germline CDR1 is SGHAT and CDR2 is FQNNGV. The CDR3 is CASSLVSREPHTF. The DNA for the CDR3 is TGTGCCAGCAGCTTAGTCTCCCGGGAACCACACACCTTC.

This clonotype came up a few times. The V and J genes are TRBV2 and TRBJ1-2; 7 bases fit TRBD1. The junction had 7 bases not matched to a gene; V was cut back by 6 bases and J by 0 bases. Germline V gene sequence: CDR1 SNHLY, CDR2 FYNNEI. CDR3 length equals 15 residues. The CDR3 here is CASSTNRGANYGYTF. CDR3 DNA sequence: TGTGCCAGCAGCACGAACAGGGGTGCTAACTATGGCTACACCTTC. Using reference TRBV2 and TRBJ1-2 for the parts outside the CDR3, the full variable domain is EPEVTQTPSHQVTQMGQEVILRCVPISNHLYFYWYRQILGQKVEFLVSFYNNEISEKSEIFDDQFSVERPDGSNFTLKIRSTKLEDSAMYFCASSTNRGANYGYTFGSGTRLTVV.

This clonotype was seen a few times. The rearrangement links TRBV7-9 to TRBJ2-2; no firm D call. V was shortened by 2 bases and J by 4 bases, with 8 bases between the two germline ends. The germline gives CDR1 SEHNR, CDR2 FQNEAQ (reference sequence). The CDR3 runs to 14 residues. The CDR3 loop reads CASSLREGTGELFF. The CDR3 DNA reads TGTGCCAGCAGCTTAAGGGAAGGCACCGGGGAGCTGTTTTTT. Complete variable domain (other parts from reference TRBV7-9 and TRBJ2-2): DTGVSQNPRHKITKRGQNVTFRCDPISEHNRLYWYRQTLGQGPEFLTYFQNEAQLEKSRLLSDRFSAERPKGSFSTLEIQRTEQGDSAMYLCASSLREGTGELFFGEGSRLTVL.

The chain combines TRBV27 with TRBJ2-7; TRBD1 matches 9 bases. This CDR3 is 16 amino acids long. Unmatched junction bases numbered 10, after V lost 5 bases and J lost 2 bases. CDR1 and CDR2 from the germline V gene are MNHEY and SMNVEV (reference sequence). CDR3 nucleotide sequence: TGTGCCAGCAGTCTAACTACCGGGACAGGGCCCTACGAGCAGTACTTC. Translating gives CASSLTTGTGPYEQYF.